The next 20 T cell receptor beta chains were all read from a single sample in a study of CD8 T cells in Susac syndrome. Random hexamers were used to reverse transcribe an amount of 0.5 to 1 ug RNA. One entry per CDR3 protein, called by TCRdb with MiXCR from the immunoSEQ multiplex PCR reads. In the table there are about 140,000 distinct CDR3 sequences, 85% to 95% of which are singletons. The sample consisted of CD4+ T cells from PBMCs. These receptors were obtained from a human donor with Susac syndrome.

This clonotype was counted a few times. The chain is built from TRBV12-3 or TRBV12-4 and TRBJ2-7, with D perhaps matching TRBD2 (6 bases). V lost 2 bases to trimming and J lost 6 bases, with 8 bases between them. The CDR3 length is 12 residues. CDR3 protein: CASSLKGGEQYF. For the CDR3, the DNA is TGTGCCAGCAGTTTAAAGGGAGGCGAGCAGTACTTC.

The chain combines TRBV4-2 with TRBJ2-7; 8 bases line up with TRBD2. Trimming took 1 base from V and 3 from J; bases not matched to a gene: 2. The CDR3 totals 14 residues. The germline V gene has CDR1 LGHNA and CDR2 YNFKEQ. CDR3 region: CASSQVGTSYEQYF. CDR3 DNA: TGTGCCAGCAGCCAAGTCGGGACTAGCTACGAGCAGTACTTC.

This chain links TRBV9 with TRBJ1-1; a weak D match, TRBD1 (5 bases). The CDR3 has 16 residues. Germline loops: CDR1 SGDLS, CDR2 YYNGEE. Trimming took off 3 bases at V and 3 bases at J, with 18 bases between the two ends. This CDR3 is CASSDGGGPRDTEAFF. Here the CDR3 DNA reads TGTGCCAGCAGCGATGGGGGAGGCCCGAGGGACACTGAAGCTTTCTTT.

V usage is TRBV14 and J usage is TRBJ1-1; 7 nucleotides line up with TRBD1. Trimming took 1 base from V and 8 from J; bases not matched to a gene: 10. This CDR3 has 15 residues. Germline loops: CDR1 SGHDN, CDR2 FVKESK. This CDR3 is CASSQVLGQVFEAFF. The DNA of the CDR3 is TGTGCCAGCAGCCAAGTTCTCGGACAGGTTTTCGAAGCTTTCTTT.

The sample holds a few counts of this clonotype. The chain is built from TRBV30 and TRBJ2-7; TRBD2 agrees at 11 bases. After removal of 6 bases from V and 4 bases from J, the junction contained 2 bases not matched to a gene. CDR3 length: 12 residues. Germline lookup yields CDR1 GTSNPN and CDR2 SVGIG (reference sequence). The CDR3: CACSSGRYEQYF. The CDR3 DNA follows: TGTGCCTGTTCTAGCGGGAGGTACGAGCAGTACTTC.

The chain combines TRBV20-1 with TRBJ2-7; TRBD2 matches 7 bases. The CDR3 extends over 12 amino acids. V was pared by 3 bases and J by 2 bases, with 1 base of the junction left unmatched. Germline V gene lookup returns CDR1 DFQATT and CDR2 SNEGSKA (reference sequence). The CDR3 sequence: CSARGGAYEQYF. The CDR3 region has the DNA TGCAGTGCTAGGGGAGGGGCCTACGAGCAGTACTTC.

J is TRBJ2-1 and V is TRBV7-9; TRBD2 agrees at 10 bases. V shed 6 bases, J shed 5 bases, and the junction held 7 bases outside the gene matches. Germline assignment: CDR1 SEHNR and CDR2 FQNEAQ (reference sequence). The CDR3 length is 15 residues. The DNA of the CDR3 is TGTGCCAGCAGGGGTCGACTAGCGGGTCACAATGAGCAGTTCTTC. Translation gives CASRGRLAGHNEQFF.

V is TRBV30 and J is TRBJ2-3, with TRBD1 as a possible D gene (6 bases). This CDR3 is built from 13 residues. Trimming removed 3 bases at V and 4 bases at J, with 11 bases between. CDR1 and CDR2 (germline): GTSNPN, SVGIG (reference sequence). CDR3: CAWSSGTPDTQYF. CDR3 DNA: TGTGCCTGGAGCTCGGGGACACCAGATACGCAGTATTTT.

The rearrangement links TRBV3-1 to TRBJ2-7; D might be TRBD1 (6 bases). The CDR3 sequence is 12 residues long. V was clipped by 4 bases and J by 6 bases, with 10 bases between them. Germline V lookup: CDR1 LGHDT, CDR2 YNNKEL (reference sequence). The CDR3 protein is CASSPTGSEQYF. CDR3 bases: TGTGCCAGCAGCCCCACAGGGAGCGAGCAGTACTTC.

The chain combines TRBV20-1 with TRBJ2-1; D gene unclear. Trimming shortened V by 1 base and J by 7 bases, and 8 bases separated the two germline ends. The V gene's germline CDR1 is DFQATT and CDR2 SNEGSKA (reference sequence). CDR3 size: 12 residues. The DNA of the CDR3 is TGCAGTGCTAGAGCCTACAGTAATGAGCAGTTCTTC. Residues: CSARAYSNEQFF.

V is TRBV15 and J is TRBJ1-6; 9 bases align to TRBD1. The trim removed 3 bases at V and 10 bases at J, leaving 4 bases unmatched. CDR1 is LNHNV and CDR2 is YYDKDF in the germline V gene (reference sequence). The CDR3 is 14 residues long. The CDR3 here is CATSRTGGGSPLHF. The CDR3 nucleotides read TGTGCCACCAGCAGGACAGGGGGTGGGTCACCCCTCCACTTT.

V is TRBV6-5 and J is TRBJ1-2; D gene ambiguous. Germline loops: CDR1 MNHEY, CDR2 SVGAGI. The CDR3 covers 14 residues. Trimming took 4 bases from V and 5 from J, leaving 14 bases between them. Here the CDR3 reads CASSSGVRQYGYTF. As DNA, the CDR3 is TGTGCCAGCAGTTCCGGCGTCAGACAATATGGCTACACCTTC.

This chain links TRBV27 with TRBJ2-6, with 9 positions matching TRBD1. Germline V gene lookup returns CDR1 MNHEY and CDR2 SMNVEV (reference sequence). J gave up 0 bases and V 4 bases, and 7 bases lay outside the gene matches. The CDR3 spans 18 residues. The CDR3: CASSWTGVFFSGANVLTF. Here the CDR3 DNA reads TGTGCCAGCAGTTGGACAGGGGTGTTTTTCTCTGGGGCCAACGTCCTGACTTTC.

The chain uses TRBV2 and TRBJ2-2, with a weak D call TRBD1 (5 bases). Per germline, CDR1 SNHLY and CDR2 FYNNEI. This CDR3 region has 14 residues. V was pared by 5 bases and J by 0 bases, with 7 bases between. CDR3: CASSWGTNTGELFF. The CDR3 nucleotides read TGTGCCAGCAGTTGGGGCACGAACACCGGGGAGCTGTTTTTT.

CDR3 sequence reads: CASSVGLAGGREQYF. In DNA, the CDR3 is TGTGCCAGCAGCGTAGGCCTAGCGGGGGGACGGGAGCAGTACTTC. The chain recombines TRBV9 with TRBJ2-7; TRBD2 agrees at 11 bases. The V and J ends lost 0 bases and 7 bases, in that order; junction bases with no gene match: 6. The CDR3 spans 15 residues. The V gene's germline CDR1 is SGDLS and CDR2 YYNGEE.

The chain recombines TRBV25-1 with TRBJ2-1; the D is unclear. The CDR3 is made up of 11 amino acids. V was clipped by 7 bases and J by 4 bases, with 5 bases between them. CDR1 is MGHDK, CDR2 SYGVNS, per germline. CDR3 nucleotides: TGTGCCAGCAACAGATACAATGAGCAGTTCTTC. This translates into CASNRYNEQFF.

The rearrangement uses TRBV23-1 and TRBJ2-3, with a tentative D call TRBD2 (5 bases). Being an ORF, TRBV23-1 has a function that is uncertain. The CDR3 has 15 residues. V was trimmed by 3 bases and J by 1 base, leaving 11 bases between them. CDR3 sequence reads: CASSHTGLRTDTQYF. CDR3 bases: TGCGCCAGCAGTCATACGGGATTACGCACAGATACGCAGTATTTT.

The rearrangement uses TRBV7-2 and TRBJ1-1; D is unresolved. This CDR3 has 14 amino acids. V lost 3 bases and J 0 bases, leaving 8 bases between the germline ends. CDR1 and CDR2 (germline): SGHTA, FQGNSA. CDR3 sequence: CASSFTNLNTEAFF. DNA of the CDR3: TGTGCCAGCAGCTTCACCAATTTGAACACTGAAGCTTTCTTT.

The chain recombines TRBV5-1 with TRBJ1-5, with D possibly TRBD1 on 6 matching bases. The CDR3 extends over 15 amino acids. Germline V gene data show CDR1 as SGHRS and CDR2 as YFSETQ. V was shortened by 0 bases and J by 3 bases, with 10 bases between the two germline ends. For the CDR3, the DNA is TGCGCCAGCAGCTTGGCCGGACAGATCAATCAGCCCCAGCATTTT. Its translation is CASSLAGQINQPQHF.

This chain joins TRBV29-1 and TRBJ1-1, with 7 nucleotides matching TRBD1. This CDR3 has 13 residues. Germline V CDR1 and CDR2: SQVTM, ANQGSEA. Trimming at V came to 7 bases and at J to 2 bases, leaving 7 bases not matched to a gene. The CDR3 sequence is CSAKTGENTEAFF. The CDR3 DNA is TGCAGCGCTAAAACAGGGGAAAACACTGAAGCTTTCTTT.